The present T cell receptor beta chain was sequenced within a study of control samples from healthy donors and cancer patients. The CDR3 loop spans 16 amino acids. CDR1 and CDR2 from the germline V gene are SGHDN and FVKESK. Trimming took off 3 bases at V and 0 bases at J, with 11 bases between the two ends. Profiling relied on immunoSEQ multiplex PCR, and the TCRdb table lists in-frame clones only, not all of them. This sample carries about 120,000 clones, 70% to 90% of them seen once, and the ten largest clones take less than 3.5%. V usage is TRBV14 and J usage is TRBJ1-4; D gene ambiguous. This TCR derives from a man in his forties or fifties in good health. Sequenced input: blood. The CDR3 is CASSHLTAATNEKLFF. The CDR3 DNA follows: TGTGCCAGCAGCCATCTTACGGCGGCAACTAATGAAAAACTGTTTTTT.